Listed below are T cell receptor beta chains from one sample, sequenced in a study of CD8+CD57+ T cells in acquired aplastic anemia. TCRdb re-analysed the reads in MiXCR, keeping a single row per CDR3 protein. Here the sample spans fewer than 300,000 distinct CDR3 sequences, roughly 80% being singletons. Sequenced sample: sorted CD4+, CD8+, or CD8+CD57+ T cells (not recorded which) from PBMCs. The receptors shown here come from a human donor with aplastic anemia. CDR3s include the opening cysteine and the closing phenylalanine or tryptophan. The order of the fields is clone size, J gene, D gene, V gene, CDR3 protein, CDR3 DNA. D genes are given only for firm matches. Clone size is shown for a subset of rows, as once, few, many or a class of expanded clone.

clone size: .; J gene: TRBJ1-2; D gene: .; V gene: TRBV7-2; CDR3 protein: CASSQSGRRVYTFTF; CDR3 DNA: TGTGCCAGCAGCCAGTCGGGACGGAGGGTCTACACCTTCACCTTC
clone size: .; J gene: TRBJ2-5; D gene: TRBD1; V gene: TRBV7-9; CDR3 protein: CAVQGATETQYF; CDR3 DNA: TGTGCCGTACAGGGGGCGACGGAGACCCAGTACTTC
clone size: .; J gene: TRBJ1-6; D gene: .; V gene: TRBV10-3; CDR3 protein: CAISGGGSGIESPLHF; CDR3 DNA: TGTGCCATCAGTGGAGGGGGGAGCGGGATTGAATCACCCCTCCACTTT
clone size: .; J gene: TRBJ2-3; D gene: TRBD2; V gene: TRBV19; CDR3 protein: CASSTMGGGADTQYF; CDR3 DNA: TGTGCCAGTAGTACAATGGGGGGAGGGGCAGATACGCAGTATTTT
clone size: .; J gene: TRBJ1-1; D gene: .; V gene: TRBV24-1; CDR3 protein: CATKWGRKNTEAFF; CDR3 DNA: TGTGCCACCAAGTGGGGACGCAAGAACACTGAAGCTTTCTTT
clone size: .; J gene: TRBJ2-1; D gene: .; V gene: TRBV6-1; CDR3 protein: CASSQGLDYNEQFF; CDR3 DNA: TGTGCCAGCAGCCAGGGACTGGATTACAATGAGCAGTTCTTC
clone size: .; J gene: TRBJ2-7; D gene: .; V gene: TRBV15; CDR3 protein: CATSVDFYEQYF; CDR3 DNA: TGTGCCACCAGCGTGGACTTCTACGAGCAGTACTTC
clone size: .; J gene: TRBJ2-3; D gene: .; V gene: TRBV15; CDR3 protein: CATSRDGSKDTQYF; CDR3 DNA: TGTGCCACCAGCAGGGACGGCAGCAAAGATACGCAGTACTTT
clone size: .; J gene: TRBJ2-1; D gene: TRBD2; V gene: TRBV7-9; CDR3 protein: CASSLEGSGGSDEFF; CDR3 DNA: TGTGCCAGCAGCTTAGAAGGAAGCGGGGGGAGCGATGAGTTCTTC
clone size: .; J gene: TRBJ1-1; D gene: .; V gene: TRBV7-6; CDR3 protein: CASSTGSGLRALF; CDR3 DNA: TGTGCCAGCAGCACAGGTTCAGGGCTACGAGCTTTATTT
clone size: .; J gene: TRBJ2-5; D gene: .; V gene: TRBV11-3; CDR3 protein: CASSMDSSQETQYF; CDR3 DNA: TGTGCCAGCAGCATGGATTCCAGCCAAGAGACCCAGTACTTC
clone size: .; J gene: TRBJ1-2; D gene: .; V gene: TRBV7-8; CDR3 protein: CASSLAGDGDTQGYTF; CDR3 DNA: TGTGCCAGCAGCTTAGCGGGAGACGGGGATACGCAGGGTTACACCTTC
clone size: .; J gene: TRBJ2-1; D gene: .; V gene: TRBV7-9; CDR3 protein: CASSARQGLMNTEQFF; CDR3 DNA: TGTGCCAGCAGCGCAAGACAGGGACTCATGAACACTGAGCAGTTCTTC
clone size: .; J gene: TRBJ2-5; D gene: TRBD2; V gene: TRBV15; CDR3 protein: CATSRVGRGDYQETQYF; CDR3 DNA: TGTGCCACCAGCAGAGTGGGGCGGGGGGACTACCAAGAGACCCAGTACTTC
clone size: .; J gene: TRBJ1-6; D gene: .; V gene: TRBV7-8; CDR3 protein: CASSVTGGSYTSYLHF; CDR3 DNA: TGTGCCAGCAGTGTAACGGGGGGCTCCTATACGTCGTATCTCCACTTT
clone size: .; J gene: TRBJ2-1; D gene: .; V gene: TRBV7-9; CDR3 protein: CASSALLAGDEELF; CDR3 DNA: TGTGCCAGCAGCGCCTTACTAGCTGGAGATGAGGAGTTGTTC
clone size: .; J gene: TRBJ1-2; D gene: .; V gene: TRBV12-5; CDR3 protein: CASGPGLAGGYTF; CDR3 DNA: TGCGCTAGTGGTCCAGGCCTTGCAGGTGGCTACACCTTC
clone size: .; J gene: TRBJ2-3; D gene: .; V gene: TRBV7-2; CDR3 protein: CASSSPLEETKYFF; CDR3 DNA: TGTGCCAGCAGTTCGCCCTTGGAAGAGACTAAGTACTTCTTT
clone size: .; J gene: TRBJ2-3; D gene: .; V gene: TRBV7-2; CDR3 protein: CASSLAQCYLRYTF; CDR3 DNA: TGTGCCAGCAGCTTAGCACAGTGTTATCTCCGCTACACCTTT
clone size: .; J gene: TRBJ1-2; D gene: .; V gene: TRBV5-6; CDR3 protein: CASSLKTDGLVYGYTF; CDR3 DNA: TGTGCCAGCAGCTTGAAGACAGACGGGCTCGTATATGGCTACACCTTC
clone size: .; J gene: TRBJ2-3; D gene: .; V gene: TRBV7-2; CDR3 protein: CASSVGGGPEAQQYF; CDR3 DNA: TGTGCCAGCAGCGTAGGAGGAGGTCCCGAAGCGCAGCAGTATTTT
clone size: .; J gene: TRBJ2-7; D gene: .; V gene: TRBV29-1; CDR3 protein: CSTSGPSSYEQYF; CDR3 DNA: TGCAGCACCTCCGGGCCCAGCTCCTACGAGCAGTACTTC
clone size: .; J gene: TRBJ2-6; D gene: .; V gene: TRBV7-9; CDR3 protein: CASSFGVSGDSDEANVLTF; CDR3 DNA: TGTGCCAGCAGCTTTGGAGTAAGCGGGGACAGCGATGAGGCCAACGTCCTGACTTTC
clone size: .; J gene: TRBJ2-1; D gene: TRBD2; V gene: TRBV5-4; CDR3 protein: CASSFNSSGGSDEQFF; CDR3 DNA: TGTGCCAGCAGCTTTAATAGCAGCGGGGGGAGCGATGAGCAGTTCTTC
clone size: .; J gene: TRBJ1-2; D gene: .; V gene: TRBV24-1; CDR3 protein: CATSPSVNYGYTF; CDR3 DNA: TGTGCCACCAGTCCGAGCGTTAACTATGGCTACACCTTC
clone size: .; J gene: TRBJ1-1; D gene: .; V gene: TRBV7-8; CDR3 protein: CASSLAVRGNTQYFF; CDR3 DNA: TGTGCCAGCAGCTTAGCGGTGAGAGGCAACACTCAGTATTTCTTT
clone size: once; J gene: TRBJ1-1; D gene: .; V gene: TRBV7-2; CDR3 protein: CASSFATGREAYF; CDR3 DNA: TGTGCCAGCAGCTTCGCTACAGGGCGTGAAGCTTACTTT
clone size: .; J gene: TRBJ2-3; D gene: .; V gene: TRBV7-9; CDR3 protein: CASSLAGSYGATVYF; CDR3 DNA: TGTGCCAGCAGCTTAGCGGGTAGCTACGGGGCCACCGTCTATTTT
clone size: .; J gene: TRBJ2-3; D gene: .; V gene: TRBV9; CDR3 protein: CASSVGGCPDQQYF; CDR3 DNA: TGTGCCAGCAGCGTAGGGGGCTGTCCAGATCAGCAGTATTTT
clone size: .; J gene: TRBJ2-1; D gene: TRBD1; V gene: TRBV20-1; CDR3 protein: CSAGQGDNEQFF; CDR3 DNA: TGCAGTGCGGGACAGGGAGACAATGAGCAGTTCTTC
clone size: .; J gene: TRBJ1-2; D gene: .; V gene: TRBV9; CDR3 protein: CASSLGGDAQYGYTF; CDR3 DNA: TGTGCCAGCAGCTTGGGAGGGGACGCGCAGTATGGTTACACCTTC
clone size: .; J gene: TRBJ1-3; D gene: TRBD1; V gene: TRBV24-1; CDR3 protein: CATSDSGQFGNTIYF; CDR3 DNA: TGTGCCACCAGTGATTCGGGACAGTTCGGGAACACCATATATTTT
clone size: .; J gene: TRBJ2-1; D gene: .; V gene: TRBV6-2/TRBV6-3; CDR3 protein: CASSPEGGEFLSEQFF; CDR3 DNA: TGTGCCAGCAGTCCTGAGGGCGGGGAGTTCCTTAGTGAGCAGTTCTTC
clone size: .; J gene: TRBJ2-1; D gene: .; V gene: TRBV7-8; CDR3 protein: CASSLAGRYNTQFF; CDR3 DNA: TGTGCCAGCAGCTTAGCCGGACGGTACAATACGCAGTTCTTC
clone size: .; J gene: TRBJ1-5; D gene: .; V gene: TRBV5-5; CDR3 protein: CASSAGLDQPQHF; CDR3 DNA: TGCGCCAGCAGCGCTGGACTAGATCAGCCCCAGCATTTT
clone size: .; J gene: TRBJ1-1; D gene: .; V gene: TRBV7-2; CDR3 protein: CASSLARGADTQDFF; CDR3 DNA: TGTGCCAGCAGCTTAGCTCGAGGAGCCGACACTCAAGATTTCTTT
clone size: .; J gene: TRBJ2-3; D gene: TRBD2; V gene: TRBV24-1; CDR3 protein: CATMAAGESDTQYF; CDR3 DNA: TGTGCCACCATGGCAGCGGGAGAATCAGATACGCAGTATTTT
clone size: .; J gene: TRBJ1-1; D gene: .; V gene: TRBV9; CDR3 protein: CASSGRSDTLYSEAFF; CDR3 DNA: TGTGCCAGCAGCGGGAGGTCAGACACGCTGTATTCTGAAGCTTTCTTT
clone size: .; J gene: TRBJ2-1; D gene: .; V gene: TRBV7-8; CDR3 protein: CASSADRGPYTQQFF; CDR3 DNA: TGTGCCAGCAGCGCAGACAGAGGACCATATACTCAGCAGTTCTTC
clone size: .; J gene: TRBJ2-3; D gene: TRBD1; V gene: TRBV7-3; CDR3 protein: CASSPRQGPTDTQYF; CDR3 DNA: TGTGCCAGCAGCCCTAGACAGGGACCCACAGATACGCAGTATTTT
clone size: .; J gene: TRBJ2-1; D gene: .; V gene: TRBV7-9; CDR3 protein: CASSGGGGPNYVF; CDR3 DNA: TGTGCCAGCAGCGGGGGGGGGGGGCCAAACTATGTCTTC
clone size: once; J gene: TRBJ2-1; D gene: TRBD1; V gene: TRBV11-2; CDR3 protein: CASGDGGTGGSDEQFF; CDR3 DNA: TGTGCCAGCGGCGACGGGGGCACAGGGGGGAGCGATGAGCAGTTCTTC
clone size: few; J gene: TRBJ2-3; D gene: TRBD1; V gene: TRBV20-1; CDR3 protein: CSVPRTGGGYTQYF; CDR3 DNA: TGCAGCGTTCCACGGACAGGGGGCGGGTATACGCAGTATTTT
clone size: .; J gene: TRBJ2-7; D gene: .; V gene: TRBV15; CDR3 protein: CASSYAGAGYAQYF; CDR3 DNA: TGTGCCAGCAGTTACGCGGGGGCAGGCTACGCGCAGTACTTC
clone size: .; J gene: TRBJ2-3; D gene: .; V gene: TRBV7-9; CDR3 protein: CASSDGSTDTHDF; CDR3 DNA: TGTGCCAGCAGCGATGGGAGCACCGATACGCACGATTTT
clone size: .; J gene: TRBJ1-2; D gene: TRBD1; V gene: TRBV9; CDR3 protein: CASGGPDRGLDYGYTF; CDR3 DNA: TGTGCCAGCGGCGGACCGGACAGGGGCTTGGACTATGGCTACACCTTC
clone size: .; J gene: TRBJ2-7; D gene: .; V gene: TRBV9; CDR3 protein: CASSVGRIPYEQYF; CDR3 DNA: TGTGCCAGCAGCGTAGGACGGATTCCCTACGAGCAGTACTTC